A single sample gave rise to the 20 T cell receptor beta chains below, sequenced in a study of shared clonotypes between healthy human individuals. Clones were read by immunoSEQ multiplex PCR, and TCRdb kept only the in-frame ones, dropping some. The sample holds a few hundred thousand clones, less than 97% seen once. Naive CD8 cells lacked CD45RO and underwent positive selection for CCR7, leaving out terminally differentiated effector memory CD45RA+ cells. Sequencing was performed on naive CD8+ T cells sorted from blood. The receptors shown here come from a woman in her 30s in good health.

The V and J genes are TRBV7-8 and TRBJ1-2, with a possible D match to TRBD1 (5 bases). CDR1 is SGHVS, CDR2 FQNEAQ, per germline. Between the trimmed V and J ends, which lost 5 bases and 7 bases, there was a span of 17 bases. The CDR3 is made up of 14 amino acids. The DNA of the CDR3 is TGTGCCAGCAGCCTCGGGGACGTTCCTGGTGGCTACACCTTC. Protein: CASSLGDVPGGYTF. The full variable domain, its missing parts supplied by reference TRBV7-8 and TRBJ1-2, is GAGVSQSPRYKVAKRGQDVALRCDPISGHVSLFWYQQALGQGPEFLTYFQNEAQLDKSGLPSDRFFAERPEGSVSTLKIQRTQQEDSAVYLCASSLGDVPGGYTFGSGTRLTVV.

This clone was picked up a small number of times. J is TRBJ2-7 and V is TRBV2; D ambiguous. The CDR3 is 13 amino acids. V was pared by 3 bases and J by 2 bases, with 8 bases between. CDR1 is SNHLY, CDR2 FYNNEI, per germline. The CDR3 DNA reads TGTGCCAGCAGTGACCTGATCGCCTACGAGCAGTACTTC. Translating it yields CASSDLIAYEQYF.

This chain links TRBV11-2 with TRBJ2-7; D possibly uses TRBD1 or TRBD2 (7 bases each). The germline gives CDR1 SGHAT, CDR2 FQNNGV. V lost 5 bases and J 2 bases, leaving 19 bases between the germline ends. The CDR3 runs to 16 residues. The chain's CDR3 is CASSPGGGGNTYEQYF. In DNA form, the CDR3 reads TGTGCCAGCAGCCCAGGGGGGGGAGGGAATACCTACGAGCAGTACTTC.

This chain links TRBV9 with TRBJ2-1; D unresolved. Germline-derived CDR1 and CDR2 are SGDLS and YYNGEE. The CDR3 consists of 12 residues. Trimming stripped 7 bases from V and 8 bases from J, with 13 bases between. The CDR3 is CASAPRWDEQFF. The DNA of the CDR3 is TGTGCCAGCGCGCCTAGGTGGGATGAGCAGTTCTTC.

The rearrangement joins TRBV10-2 to TRBJ2-3; 12 nucleotides line up with TRBD2. The V gene end was trimmed by 6 bases and the J gene end by 2 bases; junction bases not matched to a gene: 3. Looked up from germline, CDR1 is WSHSY and CDR2 is SAAADI. The CDR3 is 15 residues long. The CDR3 protein is CASRGLAGITDTQYF. DNA for the CDR3: TGCGCCAGCAGAGGACTAGCGGGGATCACAGATACGCAGTATTTT.

This clone appeared a single time. J is TRBJ2-7 and V is TRBV19; TRBD1 or TRBD2 may be the D gene (5 bases each). Per germline, CDR1 LNHDA and CDR2 SQIVND (reference sequence). The length of the CDR3 is 11 residues. Deletions cut 7 bases from V and 6 bases from J, with 10 bases between. CDR3 protein: CASTWGSEQYF. The DNA for the CDR3 is TGTGCCAGTACTTGGGGGAGCGAGCAGTACTTC.

The genes are TRBV28 and TRBJ2-7; the D gene is possibly TRBD2 (5 bases). Germline V gives CDR1 MDHEN, CDR2 SYDVKM. The CDR3 spans 13 residues. V lost 6 bases and J 4 bases, leaving 13 bases between the germline ends. CDR3 sequence: CASSSGGGYEQYF. CDR3 DNA: TGTGCCAGCAGCTCGGGCGGAGGATACGAGCAGTACTTC.

This sequence joins TRBV14 and TRBJ2-1; weak D call: TRBD1 (5 bases). In germline, CDR1 is SGHDN, CDR2 FVKESK. V lost 3 bases and J lost 2, with 11 bases in between. The CDR3 contains 15 residues. The CDR3 coding sequence is TGTGCCAGCAGCCACCTCCCGACAGCCTACAATGAGCAGTTCTTC. It is translated as CASSHLPTAYNEQFF.

The table lists this clone with a count of one. The gene calls are TRBV28 and TRBJ2-3; 8 bases agree with TRBD2. Germline CDR1 MDHEN, CDR2 SYDVKM. CDR3 size: 14 residues. The V segment lost 2 bases and the J segment 6 bases; nucleotides outside the gene matches: 4. CDR3 DNA sequence: TGTGCCAGCAGTTTAATAGCGGGATGGGATACGCAGTATTTT. Protein product: CASSLIAGWDTQYF.

Details on this clone: Germline is not matched at one junction end, which may reflect a read error. The V call is TRBV20-1, the J call TRBJ2-1, with TRBD2 matching 8 bases. CDR1 and CDR2 (germline): DFQATT, SNEGSKA (reference sequence). This CDR3 contains 11 residues. Written as DNA, the CDR3 is TGCAGTGCTAGGGAGAGCGGGAGACTGATCTTC. The encoded protein is CSARESGRLIF.

This chain links TRBV6-1 with TRBJ2-7, with D possibly TRBD1 on 6 matching bases. The CDR3 contains 14 residues. The germline gives CDR1 MNHNS, CDR2 SASEGT. Trimming took off 0 bases at V and 7 bases at J, with 13 bases between the two ends. The CDR3 DNA follows: TGTGCCAGCAGTGAAGCGACAGGAATCTATGAGCAGTACTTC. It is translated as CASSEATGIYEQYF.

The rearrangement joins TRBV29-1 to TRBJ2-5; D call uncertain. The J call is in doubt because the DNA end fits TRBJ2-7 better. The germline gives CDR1 SQVTM, CDR2 ANQGSEA. CDR3 length: 13 amino acids. The CDR3 bases are TGCAGCGTTGAAGTCTACAGCTCCTACGAGCAGTACTTC. Translated: CSVEVYSSYEQYF.

The chain employs TRBV28 and TRBJ1-5; D ambiguous. V lost 3 bases to trimming and J lost 0 bases, with 6 bases between them. Germline V CDR1 and CDR2: MDHEN, SYDVKM. There are 14 residues in the CDR3. The CDR3 sequence is CASSFLNSNQPQHF. As DNA, the CDR3 is TGTGCCAGCAGTTTTCTCAATAGCAATCAGCCCCAGCATTTT.

The chain carries TRBV4-2 and TRBJ1-2; D may be TRBD1 (6 bases). Trimming left V 2 bases short and J 1 base short, with 14 bases between. The germline CDR1 and CDR2 sequences are LGHNA and YNFKEQ. This CDR3 region has 16 residues. The CDR3 DNA reads TGTGCCAGCAGCCAAAATCCGGGACACCTTAACTATGGCTACACCTTC. Translation: CASSQNPGHLNYGYTF.

V usage is TRBV19 and J usage is TRBJ2-7; 10 bases fit TRBD1. J lost 4 bases, V lost 5 bases, and 5 bases had no gene match. CDR3 length equals 14 residues. Germline V lookup: CDR1 LNHDA, CDR2 SQIVND (reference sequence). The CDR3 region is CASSFGTGEYEQYF. The CDR3 coding sequence is TGTGCCAGTAGTTTCGGGACAGGGGAGTACGAGCAGTACTTC.

The chain employs TRBV6-1 and TRBJ2-7; TRBD1 matches at 10 bases. The J segment lost 3 bases and the V segment lost 0 bases, leaving 5 bases of the junction unmatched. The germline V gene has CDR1 MNHNS and CDR2 SASEGT. The CDR3 runs to 16 residues. In DNA form, the CDR3 reads TGTGCCAGCAGTGAAGCTGGGGGACAGGGGAGCTACGAGCAGTACTTC. It yields the protein CASSEAGGQGSYEQYF.

The CDR3 protein is CSVQGPGNTEAFF. CDR3 DNA: TGCAGCGTACAGGGCCCGGGGAACACTGAAGCTTTCTTT. V gene TRBV29-1 combines with J gene TRBJ1-1, with D possibly matching TRBD1 (6 bases). The CDR3 length is 13 residues. Trimming pared 6 bases from V and 1 base from J, leaving 12 bases between. Per germline, CDR1 SQVTM and CDR2 ANQGSEA.

The chain couples TRBV4-1 to TRBJ2-6, with 7 bases identical to TRBD2. V dropped 1 base and J dropped 2; count of bases not matched to a gene: 2. This CDR3 has 16 residues. CDR1 MGHRA and CDR2 YSYEKL come from the germline V gene. CDR3 protein: CASSQALAAGANVLTF. In DNA, the CDR3 is TGCGCCAGCAGCCAAGCTCTAGCGGCTGGGGCCAACGTCCTGACTTTC.

The chain links TRBV27 to TRBJ1-2, with TRBD1 identical over 7 bases. Germline lookup yields CDR1 MNHEY and CDR2 SMNVEV (reference sequence). The CDR3 totals 11 residues. The J segment lost 7 bases and the V segment lost 10 bases, leaving 6 bases of the junction unmatched. CDR3 amino acids: CAIRTGIGYTF. The CDR3 coding sequence is TGTGCCATCAGGACAGGAATTGGCTACACCTTC.

This chain joins TRBV10-2 and TRBJ2-7, with D possibly being TRBD1 (7 bases). V was shortened by 6 bases and J by 0 bases, with 12 bases between the two germline ends. The CDR3 totals 14 residues. Germline V gives CDR1 WSHSY, CDR2 SAAADI. The CDR3 loop reads CASSLRDSSYEQYF. CDR3 bases: TGCGCCAGCAGCCTGCGGGACAGCTCCTACGAGCAGTACTTC.